This TCR beta chain was sequenced in a study of cytomegalovirus exposure and HLA in healthy donors. Across the whole study: Earlier results showed roughly 120 million unique TCR beta sequences derived from approximately 170 million T cells.

Whole-study results and caveats: Earlier analysis yielded a pattern in which most TCR beta V segments were productive about 90% or about 30% of the time. In vitro testing confirmed a few CMV-associated chains as specific for CMV antigens. Some V segments (TRBV6-2 and TRBV6-3 among them) were excluded as indistinguishable.

The primer mix had 60 Vbeta and 13 Jbeta primers. Sequencing was performed with immunoSEQ multiplex PCR; in TCRdb, only in-frame clones are kept and a portion is missing. The sample contains about 170,000 clones, approximately 81% of which appear only once. Losses at the gene ends were 7 bases for V and 3 bases for J; bases not matched to a gene: 10. The germline gives CDR1 SGHVS, CDR2 FQNEAQ. The CDR3 is made up of 15 amino acids. On this clone itself: What it recognizes is unknown.

The chain combines TRBV7-8 with TRBJ2-7, with 9 bases lining up with TRBD2. The sample taken for sequencing was PBMCs. This receptor was taken from a male donor in good health and CMV-seronegative. The CDR3 sequence is CASMPGTSRNYEQYF. In nucleotides, the CDR3 is TGTGCCAGCATGCCCGGGACTAGCCGAAACTACGAGCAGTACTTC.